The clone carrying this T cell receptor (beta chain) was seen a few times. Its target is not known. The CDR3 loop spans 11 amino acids. The V end was cut by 3 bases, the J end by 10 bases, with 10 bases between. Germline V CDR1 and CDR2: ENHRY, SYGVKD. This sample is part of a study of post-analysis software for immune sequencing data. Study background: Patients with relapsing-remitting, secondary progressive and progressive-relapsing multiple sclerosis courses were all represented.

TCR beta cDNA libraries had unique molecular identifiers. TCRdb independently ran MiXCR on the PCR reads; one entry per CDR3 protein. Among about 770,000 distinct CDR3 sequences listed, roughly 46% were seen once. Study outcomes and limitations: The authors found that F measure strongly co-clustered same-batch samples. Normalized Chao1 diversity was significantly lower in multiple sclerosis patients than in controls. A few TRBV segments, TRBV5-6, TRBV5-1 and TRBV20-1 among them, were found more frequent in patients than controls.

The receptor's source is a girl aged 5-17 years with multiple sclerosis. The sequenced material came from blood. The chain joins TRBV10-3 to TRBJ2-7; D unclear. Written as DNA, the CDR3 is TGTGCCATCAGTGAAGGTGGTACCCAGTACTTC. Encoded protein: CAISEGGTQYF.